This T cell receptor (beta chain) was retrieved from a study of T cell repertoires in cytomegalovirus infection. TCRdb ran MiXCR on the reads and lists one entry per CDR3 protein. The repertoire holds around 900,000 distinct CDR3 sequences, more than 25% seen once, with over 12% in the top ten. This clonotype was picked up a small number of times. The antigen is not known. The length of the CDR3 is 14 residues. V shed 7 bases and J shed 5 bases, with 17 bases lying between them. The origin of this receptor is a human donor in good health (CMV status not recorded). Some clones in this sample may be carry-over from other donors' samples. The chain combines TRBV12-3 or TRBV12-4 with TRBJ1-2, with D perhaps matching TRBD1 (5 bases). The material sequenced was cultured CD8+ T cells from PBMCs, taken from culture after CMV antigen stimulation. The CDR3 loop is CASTSRGKSYGYTF. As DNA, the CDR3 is TGTGCCAGCACCTCAAGGGGCAAGTCTTATGGCTACACCTTC.